The clone carrying this T cell receptor (beta chain) was seen more than once but under ten times. The data were taken from a study of blood T cells in healthy people across ages. It was with a sample-barcoded 5' primer and a J-beta primer mix that a second PCR of about 7 to 12 cycles was run. TCRdb re-called the 5' RACE reads with MiXCR, one entry per CDR3 protein. The sample gives 1.2 million to 1.5 million distinct CDR3 sequences, roughly 40% of which show up once; roughly 7.9% is in the top ten. Sequencing was done on a sample of blood. The sequence derives from a woman aged 18-35 years in good health.

The CDR3 DNA follows: TGCAGTGCTTCAGGGGGCGGACCTCATGGGCACACAGATACGCAGTATTTT. This encodes CSASGGGPHGHTDTQYF. V and J are TRBV20-1 and TRBJ2-3; 8 nucleotides agree with TRBD1. The CDR3 covers 17 residues. Germline values: CDR1 DFQATT, CDR2 SNEGSKA (reference sequence). V lost 5 bases to trimming and J lost 2 bases; unmatched junction nucleotides: 15.